This T cell receptor (beta chain) originates from a study of blood T cell repertoires in COVID-19. Assay: immunoSEQ multiplex PCR; the TCRdb copy retains only in-frame clones and omits some. The sample holds 150,000 to 200,000 clones, around 83% seen once. This CDR3 spans 13 amino acids. J lost 7 bases, V lost 4 bases, and 3 bases had no gene match. The germline gives CDR1 GTSNPN, CDR2 SVGIG (reference sequence). The chain carries TRBV30 and TRBJ1-6; 8 bases agree with TRBD1. The source material was peripheral blood. This TCR was recovered from a woman older than 75 in a cohort sampled during active or convalescent COVID-19. The CDR3 reads CAWNRQGNSPLHF. CDR3 coding DNA: TGTGCCTGGAATCGACAGGGGAATTCACCCCTCCACTTT.